This T cell receptor (beta chain) was recorded in a study of blood T cell repertoires in COVID-19. The wider study: Collection of acute and convalescent COVID-19 samples took place in the United States, Italy and Spain. T cells, B-cell-depleted T cells, or PBMCs provided the cDNA or gDNA that served as material.

After removal of 6 bases from V and 8 bases from J, the junction contained 5 bases not matched to a gene. CDR3 length: 12 amino acids. The germline gives CDR1 MNHEY, CDR2 SVGEGT. The method was immunoSEQ multiplex PCR; TCRdb's version includes in-frame clones alone and lacks a portion of them. This sample has around 24,000 clones; roughly 89% occur once, and the top ten carry around 11%. What was sequenced was peripheral blood. This TCR came from a man between 65 and 79 years old with acute or convalescent COVID-19. The V and J genes are TRBV6-2 or TRBV6-3 and TRBJ1-2; TRBD1 agrees at 8 bases. CDR3 bases: TGTGCCAGCAGCGGACAGGGAATAGGCTACACCTTC. Its translation is CASSGQGIGYTF.